Each of the 12 T cell receptor beta chains below was sequenced from the same sample in a study of T cell responses to AZD1222 COVID-19 vaccine (dated by TCRdb to 2020 to 2023). The intended sense of this specimen's time point label: baseline before first vaccination. Library preparation employed the immunoSEQ multiplex PCR assay. TCRdb carries this immuneACCESS record with in-frame sequences only. Its versions omit some clonotypes, under half of them owing to an unresolved V gene in the studies checked, with the rest unexplained. Across this sample there are about 100,000 clones, with about 85% seen only once. The ten largest clones add up to 5% of the sample. The source material was peripheral blood, sampled on day 0 of AZD1222 vaccination. Every receptor here comes from an adult in good health.

The chain links TRBV6-2 or TRBV6-3 to TRBJ2-7; D unclear. V lost 3 bases and J 0 bases, leaving 9 bases between the germline ends. CDR1 MNHEY and CDR2 SVGEGT come from the germline V gene. This CDR3 is 14 amino acids long. The CDR3 DNA is TGTGCCAGCAGTTATGATAGAACCTCCTACGAGCAGTACTTC. It translates to CASSYDRTSYEQYF.

The chain links TRBV10-3 to TRBJ2-1; the match to TRBD2 covers 14 bases. Per the germline V gene, CDR1 is ENHRY and CDR2 is SYGVKD. This CDR3 spans 19 amino acids. J gave up 3 bases and V 7 bases, and 14 bases lay outside the gene matches. The CDR3 loop is CAITRTSGRIGGGYNEQFF. In nucleotides, the CDR3 is TGTGCCATCACTCGGACTAGCGGGAGGATCGGAGGGGGCTACAATGAGCAGTTCTTC.

The chain links TRBV7-2 to TRBJ2-7; no reliable D call. The germline V gene encodes CDR1 SGHTA and CDR2 FQGNSA. V was pared by 1 base and J by 5 bases, with 12 bases between. The CDR3 extends over 14 amino acids. CDR3 residues: CASSLGMWADEQYF. The CDR3 region has the DNA TGTGCCAGCAGCTTAGGAATGTGGGCGGACGAGCAGTACTTC.

The V gene is TRBV24-1, the J gene TRBJ1-4; 9 bases are a match to TRBD1. The germline CDR1 and CDR2 sequences are KGHDR and SFDVKD. The CDR3 runs to 13 residues. J was trimmed by 8 bases and V by 9 bases; bases with no gene match: 6. CDR3 amino acids: CATPTGGFEKLFF. CDR3 bases: TGTGCCACCCCGACAGGGGGTTTCGAAAAACTGTTTTTT.

The chain is built from TRBV24-1 and TRBJ1-2, with 7 bases aligning to TRBD1. CDR3 length: 17 amino acids. After removal of 2 bases from V and 0 bases from J, the junction contained 8 bases not matched to a gene. Germline CDR1 and CDR2: KGHDR and SFDVKD. The CDR3 DNA is TGTGCCACCAGTGATTCAGGGGGTTCCCAAGCTAACTATGGCTACACCTTC. It yields the protein CATSDSGGSQANYGYTF.

The chain uses TRBV2 and TRBJ2-7; D is possibly TRBD1 (5 bases). CDR3 length: 12 amino acids. V was trimmed by 10 bases and J by 12 bases, leaving 22 bases between them. Germline CDR1 SNHLY, CDR2 FYNNEI. The CDR3 DNA reads as TGTGCCATCTCCCCCGAGCAGGGTTCGGGGTACTTC. This encodes CAISPEQGSGYF.

About this clone itself: The junction departs from the called germline gene at one end, perhaps through a read error. The V and J genes are TRBV18 and TRBJ2-1; D is perhaps TRBD2 (5 bases). This CDR3 has 14 amino acids. Germline V gives CDR1 KGHSH, CDR2 LQKENI. In DNA, the CDR3 is TGTGCCAGCTCCCCACTACCCGGCGAGGGTGAGCAGTTCTTC. This gives the protein CASSPLPGEGEQFF.

The count of this clone is one. This chain connects TRBV28 to TRBJ2-7, with D tentatively TRBD2 (5 bases). The CDR3 loop spans 14 amino acids. CDR1 MDHEN and CDR2 SYDVKM come from the germline V gene. V shed 5 bases and J shed 2 bases, with 13 bases lying between them. The CDR3 sequence is CASSIPRGPYEQYF. DNA of the CDR3: TGTGCCAGCAGTATCCCCCGGGGTCCCTACGAGCAGTACTTC.

The J gene is TRBJ1-2, the V gene TRBV28, with D tentatively TRBD1 (6 bases). The V end was cut by 8 bases, the J end by 5 bases, with 18 bases between. The CDR3 is made up of 14 amino acids. Germline V lookup: CDR1 MDHEN, CDR2 SYDVKM. This CDR3 reads CASSGAPERYGYTF. For the CDR3, the DNA is TGTGCCAGCTCAGGGGCCCCTGAGAGGTATGGCTACACCTTC.

The gene calls are TRBV7-8 and TRBJ2-1; D is possibly TRBD1 or TRBD2 (7 bases each). The CDR3 extends over 16 amino acids. CDR1 is SGHVS, CDR2 FQNEAQ, per germline. Trimming took off 5 bases at V and 5 bases at J, with 19 bases between the two ends. The CDR3 loop is CASSTRGGLPNNEQFF. The CDR3, as DNA: TGTGCCAGCAGCACCAGGGGGGGACTGCCCAACAATGAGCAGTTCTTC.

This sequence joins TRBV6-5 and TRBJ1-5; D might be TRBD1 (6 bases). The V end lost 7 bases, the J end lost 2 bases, and 12 bases lay between the germline ends. This CDR3 comprises 14 residues. Germline loops: CDR1 MNHEY, CDR2 SVGAGI. The CDR3 spells CASNPRQGNQPQHF. The CDR3 DNA follows: TGTGCCAGCAACCCTAGACAGGGCAATCAGCCCCAGCATTTT.

The genes are TRBV27 and TRBJ1-2; D unclear. The CDR3 length is 16 residues. Germline V lookup: CDR1 MNHEY, CDR2 SMNVEV (reference sequence). Trimming removed 6 bases at V and 0 bases at J, with 17 bases between. CDR3 protein: CASSPLPPGTNYGYTF. CDR3 sequence (DNA): TGTGCCAGCAGCCCGCTCCCACCGGGGACTAACTATGGCTACACCTTC.